This T cell receptor (beta chain) comes out of a study of cytomegalovirus exposure and HLA in healthy donors. Study-level results: Among immune exposure information, only CMV serostatus was available. Using a false discovery rate of 0.05, a later analysis showed that 16,951 TCR beta sequences were associated with HLA alleles. Rarity characterized most TCR sequences, yet some public TCRs appeared in many donors.

With 60 Vbeta and 13 Jbeta primers, the PCR was carried out. Assay: immunoSEQ multiplex PCR; the TCRdb copy retains only in-frame clones and omits some. This table holds about 160,000 clones, 65% to 85% found once. Trimming at V came to 4 bases and at J to 4 bases, leaving 7 bases not matched to a gene. The CDR3 length is 15 residues. The V gene's germline CDR1 is SGHAT and CDR2 FQNNGV. As to this clone: Its matching antigen is unknown.

J is TRBJ2-7 and V is TRBV11-2, with 10 bases fitting TRBD2. The sample was PBMCs. The source is a boy between 2 and 10 years old in good health and CMV-seronegative. CDR3 nucleotide sequence: TGTGCCAGCAGCTCGGCGACTAGCGGGTTTTACGAGCAGTACGTC. Translated, it gives CASSSATSGFYEQYV.